The rows below give T cell receptor beta chains drawn from one sample of a study of identical twins. MiXCR, run by TCRdb on the 5' RACE reads, gives a single entry per CDR3 protein. Of more than 250,000 distinct CDR3 sequences in the sample, around 8.8% are singletons; the top ten hold roughly 2%. The same sample was also used in a study of yellow fever vaccine responses in identical twins.

The specimen was memory (CD45RO+) T cells sorted from blood. The receptors stem from a woman between 18 and 29 years old in good health. The CDR3 runs from the conserved cysteine through the conserved F or W.

cdr3_aa	cdr3_length	v_call	j_call
CSAYGSALSEAFF	13	TRBV20-1	TRBJ1-1
CASSDLGGTSGLNTGELFF	19	TRBV2	TRBJ2-2
CASSDAGGSYNEQFF	15	TRBV6-1	TRBJ2-1
CASTRRGSGETQYF	14	TRBV6-1	TRBJ2-5
CASMGGRSNEQFF	13	TRBV10-2	TRBJ2-1
CSARIGTGVGSNYGYTF	17	TRBV20-1	TRBJ1-2
CASSPSGTGGRGQYF	15	TRBV6-2/TRBV6-3	TRBJ2-7
CASSRASSYNEQFF	14	TRBV3-1	TRBJ2-1
CASSDRTYEQYF	12	TRBV2	TRBJ2-7
CASSQDLGGGEQFF	14	TRBV3-1	TRBJ2-1